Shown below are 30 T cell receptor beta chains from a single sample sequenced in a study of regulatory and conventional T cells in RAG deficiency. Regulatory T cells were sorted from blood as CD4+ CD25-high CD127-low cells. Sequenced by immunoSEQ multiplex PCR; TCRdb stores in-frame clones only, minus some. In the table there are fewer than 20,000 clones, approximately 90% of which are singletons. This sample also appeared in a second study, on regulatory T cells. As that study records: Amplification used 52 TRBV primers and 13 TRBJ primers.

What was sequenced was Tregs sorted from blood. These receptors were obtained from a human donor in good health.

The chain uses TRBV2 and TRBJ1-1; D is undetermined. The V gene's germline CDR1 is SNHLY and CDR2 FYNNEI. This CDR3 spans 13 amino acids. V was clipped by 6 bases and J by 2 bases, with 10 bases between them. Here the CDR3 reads CASRRDSNTEAFF. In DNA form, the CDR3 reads TGTGCCAGCAGAAGGGATTCAAACACTGAAGCTTTCTTT.

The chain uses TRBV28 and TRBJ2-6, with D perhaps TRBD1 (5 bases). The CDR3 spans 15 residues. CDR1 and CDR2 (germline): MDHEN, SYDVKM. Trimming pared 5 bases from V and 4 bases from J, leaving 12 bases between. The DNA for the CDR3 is TGTGCCAGCAGTCCTTCAGGGTCCGGGGCCAACGTCCTGACTTTC. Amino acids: CASSPSGSGANVLTF.

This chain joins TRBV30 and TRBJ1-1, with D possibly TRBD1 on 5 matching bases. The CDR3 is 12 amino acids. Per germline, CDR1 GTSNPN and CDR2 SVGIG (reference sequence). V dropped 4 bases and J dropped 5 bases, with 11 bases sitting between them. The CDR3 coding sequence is TGTGCCTGGATCAGGGTAGGAACTGAAGCTTTCTTT. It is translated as CAWIRVGTEAFF. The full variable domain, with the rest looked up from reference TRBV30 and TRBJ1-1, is SQTIHQWPATLVQPVGSPLSLECTVEGTSNPNLYWYRQAAGRGLQLLFYSVGIGQISSEVPQNLSASRPQDRQFILSSKKLLLSDSGFYLCAWIRVGTEAFFGQGTRLTVV.

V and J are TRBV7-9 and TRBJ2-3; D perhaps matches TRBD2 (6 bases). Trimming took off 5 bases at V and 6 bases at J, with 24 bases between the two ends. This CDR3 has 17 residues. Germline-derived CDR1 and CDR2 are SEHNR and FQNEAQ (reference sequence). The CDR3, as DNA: TGTGCCAGCAGCCCCGGATGGACTACCGGGATTTTGGATACGCAGTATTTT. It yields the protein CASSPGWTTGILDTQYF. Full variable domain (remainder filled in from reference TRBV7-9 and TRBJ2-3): DTGVSQNPRHKITKRGQNVTFRCDPISEHNRLYWYRQTLGQGPEFLTYFQNEAQLEKSRLLSDRFSAERPKGSFSTLEIQRTEQGDSAMYLCASSPGWTTGILDTQYFGPGTRLTVL.

The CDR3 bases are TGTGCCAGCAGTGAACACAGGTACAATGAGCAGTTCTTC. This translates into CASSEHRYNEQFF. The V and J genes are TRBV25-1 and TRBJ2-1; tentatively, D is TRBD1 (5 bases). Trimming removed 2 bases at V and 4 bases at J, with 6 bases between. Germline V gives CDR1 MGHDK, CDR2 SYGVNS. The CDR3 totals 13 residues.

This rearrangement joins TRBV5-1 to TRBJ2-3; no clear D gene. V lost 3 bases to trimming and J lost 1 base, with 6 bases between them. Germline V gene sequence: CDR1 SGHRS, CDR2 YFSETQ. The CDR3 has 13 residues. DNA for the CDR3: TGCGCCAGCAGCTCCCACGGCACAGATACGCAGTATTTT. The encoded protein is CASSSHGTDTQYF.

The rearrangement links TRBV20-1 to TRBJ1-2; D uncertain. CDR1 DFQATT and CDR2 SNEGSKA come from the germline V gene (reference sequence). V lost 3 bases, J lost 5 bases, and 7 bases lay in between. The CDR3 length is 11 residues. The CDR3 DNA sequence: TGCAGTGCTAGTCTACGGTATGGCTACACCTTC. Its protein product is CSASLRYGYTF.

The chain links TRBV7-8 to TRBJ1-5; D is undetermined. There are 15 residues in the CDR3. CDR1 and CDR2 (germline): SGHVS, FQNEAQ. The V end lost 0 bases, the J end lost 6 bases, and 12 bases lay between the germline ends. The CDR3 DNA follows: TGTGCCAGCAGCTTAGCGCGTTGGAGAGGTCAGCCCCAGCATTTT. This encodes CASSLARWRGQPQHF.

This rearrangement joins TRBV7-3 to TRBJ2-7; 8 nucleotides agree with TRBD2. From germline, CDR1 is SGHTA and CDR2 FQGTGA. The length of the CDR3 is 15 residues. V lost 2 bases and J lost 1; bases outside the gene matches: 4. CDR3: CASSLSASGSYEQYF. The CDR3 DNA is TGTGCCAGCAGCTTATCGGCTAGCGGGTCCTACGAGCAGTACTTC.

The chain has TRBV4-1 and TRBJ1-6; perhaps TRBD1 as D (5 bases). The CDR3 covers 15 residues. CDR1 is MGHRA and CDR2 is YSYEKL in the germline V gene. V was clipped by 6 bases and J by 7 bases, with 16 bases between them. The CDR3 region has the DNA TGCGCCAGCAGACCCGAGGGACGGGAGAATTCACCCCTCCACTTT. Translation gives CASRPEGRENSPLHF.

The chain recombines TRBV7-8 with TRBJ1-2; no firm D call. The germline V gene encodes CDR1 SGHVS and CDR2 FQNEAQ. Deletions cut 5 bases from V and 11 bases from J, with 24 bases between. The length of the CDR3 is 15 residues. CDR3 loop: CASSPDGAVGFGYTF. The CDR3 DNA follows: TGTGCCAGCAGCCCCGATGGAGCGGTCGGGTTTGGGTACACCTTC. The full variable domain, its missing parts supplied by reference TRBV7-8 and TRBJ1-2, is GAGVSQSPRYKVAKRGQDVALRCDPISGHVSLFWYQQALGQGPEFLTYFQNEAQLDKSGLPSDRFFAERPEGSVSTLKIQRTQQEDSAVYLCASSPDGAVGFGYTFGSGTRLTVV.

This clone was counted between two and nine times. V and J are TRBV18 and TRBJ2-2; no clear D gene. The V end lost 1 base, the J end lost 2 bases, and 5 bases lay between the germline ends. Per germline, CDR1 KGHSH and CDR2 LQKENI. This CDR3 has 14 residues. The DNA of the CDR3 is TGTGCCAGCTCACCACAGGGAAACACCGGGGAGCTGTTTTTT. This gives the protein CASSPQGNTGELFF.

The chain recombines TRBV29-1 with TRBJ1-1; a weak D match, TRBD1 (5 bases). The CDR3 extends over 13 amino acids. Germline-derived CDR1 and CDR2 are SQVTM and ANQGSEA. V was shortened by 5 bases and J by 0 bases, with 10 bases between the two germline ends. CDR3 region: CSVSGGMNTEAFF. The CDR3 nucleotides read TGCAGCGTTAGCGGGGGAATGAACACTGAAGCTTTCTTT.

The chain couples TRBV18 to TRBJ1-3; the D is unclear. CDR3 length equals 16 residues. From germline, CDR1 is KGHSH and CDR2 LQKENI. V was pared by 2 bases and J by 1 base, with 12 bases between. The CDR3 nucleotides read TGTGCCAGCTCACCAAGATTAGAAGAATCTGGAAACACCATATATTTT. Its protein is CASSPRLEESGNTIYF.

CDR3 protein: CASSLTGLQETQYF. CDR3 in DNA: TGTGCCAGCAGCCTGACAGGGTTGCAAGAGACCCAGTACTTC. The V gene is TRBV6-1, the J gene TRBJ2-5; 7 bases map to TRBD1. The V segment lost 6 bases and the J segment 2 bases; nucleotides outside the gene matches: 6. CDR3 length: 14 residues. The germline V gene encodes CDR1 MNHNS and CDR2 SASEGT.

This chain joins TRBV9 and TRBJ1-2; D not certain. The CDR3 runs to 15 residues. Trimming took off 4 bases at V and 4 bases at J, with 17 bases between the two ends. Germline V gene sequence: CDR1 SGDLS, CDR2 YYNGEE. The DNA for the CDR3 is TGTGCCAGCAGCCCAAGCTCGGACCCCTTCTATGGCTACACCTTC. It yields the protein CASSPSSDPFYGYTF.

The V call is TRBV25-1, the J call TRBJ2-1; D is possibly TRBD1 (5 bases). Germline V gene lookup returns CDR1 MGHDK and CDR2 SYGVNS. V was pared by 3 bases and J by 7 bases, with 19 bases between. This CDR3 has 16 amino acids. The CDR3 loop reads CASSDGNQGYWNEQFF. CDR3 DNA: TGTGCCAGCAGTGATGGGAATCAGGGTTATTGGAATGAGCAGTTCTTC.

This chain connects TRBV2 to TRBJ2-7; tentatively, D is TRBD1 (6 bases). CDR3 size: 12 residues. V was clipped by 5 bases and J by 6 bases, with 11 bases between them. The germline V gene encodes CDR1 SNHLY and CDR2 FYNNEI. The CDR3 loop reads CASSLQGGEQYF. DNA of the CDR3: TGTGCCAGCAGTCTACAGGGTGGCGAGCAGTACTTC.

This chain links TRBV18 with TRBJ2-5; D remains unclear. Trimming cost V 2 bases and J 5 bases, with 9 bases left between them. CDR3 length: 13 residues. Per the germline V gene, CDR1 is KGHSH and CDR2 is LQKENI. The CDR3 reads CASSPGSRETQYF. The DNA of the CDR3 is TGTGCCAGCTCACCAGGAAGTAGGGAGACCCAGTACTTC.

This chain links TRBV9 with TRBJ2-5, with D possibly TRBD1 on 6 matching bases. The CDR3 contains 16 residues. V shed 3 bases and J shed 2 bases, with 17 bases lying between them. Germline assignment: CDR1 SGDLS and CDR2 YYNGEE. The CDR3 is CASSARGKGHQETQYF. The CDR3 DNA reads TGTGCCAGCAGCGCCCGGGGTAAGGGACATCAAGAGACCCAGTACTTC.

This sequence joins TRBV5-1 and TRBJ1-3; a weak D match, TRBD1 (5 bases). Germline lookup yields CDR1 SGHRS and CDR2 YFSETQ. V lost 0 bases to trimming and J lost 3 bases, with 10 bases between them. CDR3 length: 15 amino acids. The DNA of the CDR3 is TGCGCCAGCAGCTTGGTGTCAGGGTTTGGAAACACCATATATTTT. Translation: CASSLVSGFGNTIYF.

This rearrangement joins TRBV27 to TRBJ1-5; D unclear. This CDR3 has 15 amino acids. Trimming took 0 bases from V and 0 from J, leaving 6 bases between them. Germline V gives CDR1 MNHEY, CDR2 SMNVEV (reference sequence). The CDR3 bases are TGTGCCAGCAGTTTATCAAGCAATAGCAATCAGCCCCAGCATTTT. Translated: CASSLSSNSNQPQHF.

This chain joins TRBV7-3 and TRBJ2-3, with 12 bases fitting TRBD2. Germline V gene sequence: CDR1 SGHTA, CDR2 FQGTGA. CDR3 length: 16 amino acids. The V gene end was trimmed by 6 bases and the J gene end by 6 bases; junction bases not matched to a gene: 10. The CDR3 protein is CASSLAGTSGWDTQYF. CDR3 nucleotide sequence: TGTGCCAGCAGTCTCGCCGGGACTAGCGGGTGGGATACGCAGTATTTT.

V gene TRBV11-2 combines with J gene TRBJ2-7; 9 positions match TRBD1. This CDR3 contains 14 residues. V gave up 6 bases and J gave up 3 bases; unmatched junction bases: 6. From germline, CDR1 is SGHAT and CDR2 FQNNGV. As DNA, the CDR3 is TGTGCCAGCAGGGCCGGGACAGGGAACTACGAGCAGTACTTC. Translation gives CASRAGTGNYEQYF.

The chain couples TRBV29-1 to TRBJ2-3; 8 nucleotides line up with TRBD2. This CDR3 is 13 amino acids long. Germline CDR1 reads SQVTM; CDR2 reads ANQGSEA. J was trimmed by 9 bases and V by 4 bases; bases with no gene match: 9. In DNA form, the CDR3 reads TGCAGCGTTGGGGCTAGCGGGCGGTACACGCAGTATTTT. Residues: CSVGASGRYTQYF.

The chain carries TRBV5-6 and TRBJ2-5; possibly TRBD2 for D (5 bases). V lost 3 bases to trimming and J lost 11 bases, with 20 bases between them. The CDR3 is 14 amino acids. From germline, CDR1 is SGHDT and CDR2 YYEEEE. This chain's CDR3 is CASSSTSTEWEQYF. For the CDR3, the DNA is TGTGCCAGCAGCTCCACTTCGACTGAGTGGGAGCAGTACTTC.

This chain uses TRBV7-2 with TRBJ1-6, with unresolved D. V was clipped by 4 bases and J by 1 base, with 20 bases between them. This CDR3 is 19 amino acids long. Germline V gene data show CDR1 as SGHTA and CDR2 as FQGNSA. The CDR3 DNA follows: TGTGCCAGCAGCTCCCCCGTTACGGGAGTTGGGTCCTATAATTCACCCCTCCACTTT. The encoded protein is CASSSPVTGVGSYNSPLHF.

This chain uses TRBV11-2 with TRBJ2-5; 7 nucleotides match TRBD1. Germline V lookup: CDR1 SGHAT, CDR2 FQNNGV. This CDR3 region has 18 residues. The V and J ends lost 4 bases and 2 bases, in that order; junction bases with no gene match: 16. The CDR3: CASSSFITDRSLQETQYF. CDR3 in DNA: TGTGCCAGCAGCTCCTTCATTACGGACAGGTCGCTTCAAGAGACCCAGTACTTC.

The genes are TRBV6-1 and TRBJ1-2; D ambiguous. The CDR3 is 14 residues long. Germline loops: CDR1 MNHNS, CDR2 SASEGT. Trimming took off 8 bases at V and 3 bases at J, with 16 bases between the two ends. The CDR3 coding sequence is TGTGCCAGCGGAAAGAGAGGGCTTGACTATGGCTACACCTTC. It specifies CASGKRGLDYGYTF.

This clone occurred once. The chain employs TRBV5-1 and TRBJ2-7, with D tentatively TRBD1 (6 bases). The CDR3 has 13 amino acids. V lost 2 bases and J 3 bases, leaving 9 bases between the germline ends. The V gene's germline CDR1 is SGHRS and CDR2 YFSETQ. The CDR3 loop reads CASSLAGVYEQYF. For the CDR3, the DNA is TGCGCCAGCAGCTTAGCAGGGGTCTACGAGCAGTACTTC.